This T cell receptor beta chain was identified in a study of T cells in Graves' hyperthyroidism and ophthalmopathy. RNA transcripts provided the source from which TCR beta CDR3 regions were amplified. During a first-round RT-PCR of the TCR CDR3, the HTBI primer set was used. TCRdb fed the multiplex PCR reads into MiXCR, producing one record per CDR3 protein. Altogether a few hundred thousand distinct CDR3 sequences are present, 15% to 17% being singletons, with the ten largest covering around a quarter. Germline CDR1 SNHLY, CDR2 FYNNEI. Trimming removed 6 bases at V and 5 bases at J, with 10 bases between. The CDR3 is 12 residues long. This clonotype has ten or more counts.

J is TRBJ2-5 and V is TRBV2, with D possibly matching TRBD1 (5 bases). This clonotype was obtained from a woman in her late teens or twenties with Graves' hyperthyroidism that later progressed to Graves' ophthalmopathy. The sample consisted of blood. This chain's CDR3 is CASRDWGETQYF. The CDR3 DNA is TGTGCCAGCAGAGACTGGGGCGAGACCCAGTACTTC.